This T cell receptor (beta chain) originates from a study of T cells in narcolepsy. Whole-study findings and limits: Autoreactive clonotypes reportedly recurred in blood of same and different patients, not controls. In some patient and control memory CD4+ samples, autoreactive clones were absent.

In this sample, this clone turned up once. The antigen remains undetermined. Profiled with immunoSEQ multiplex PCR; TCRdb holds only in-frame clones, not every one. The table shows about 35,000 clones, with less than 90% occurring only once. Per the germline V gene, CDR1 is SGHRS and CDR2 is YFSETQ. The CDR3 runs 15 residues. Trimming cost V 5 bases and J 2 bases; bases outside gene matches: 7. The sample comprised memory (CD45RA-) CD4+ T cells from blood. This clonotype was sampled from a human donor in good health. The chain combines TRBV5-1 with TRBJ2-3, with TRBD1 matching over 8 bases. The CDR3 nucleotides are TGCGCCAGCAGTCTCCGGGACAGGTTCACAGATACGCAGTATTTT. It translates to CASSLRDRFTDTQYF.